This T cell receptor (beta chain) was profiled in a study of blood T cell repertoires in COVID-19. The wider study: Donors in the United States, Italy and Spain gave samples during acute or convalescent COVID-19. Sample material is recorded as cDNA or gDNA derived from T cells, B-cell-depleted T cells, or PBMCs.

This CDR3 is 16 amino acids long. Germline V CDR1 and CDR2: SGHAT, FQNNGV. The ends lost 6 bases at V and 2 bases at J; junction bases unmatched: 11. The study counted Cohort 3 donors as recovered given two negative PCRs, clearance, or symptom resolution. Under the authors' procedure: Reference gene primer amplification gave estimated nucleated cell counts. Here immunoSEQ multiplex PCR was the method, and the copy in TCRdb shows in-frame clones only, minus some. That table furnishes V, J and clone size, whereas the DNA furnished D and trimming. The repertoire holds about 210,000 clones, with approximately 90% as singletons.

This TCR was sampled from a man younger than 45 who had recovered from COVID-19. The V and J genes are TRBV11-2 and TRBJ2-3; the match to TRBD2 covers 7 bases. Specimen: PBMCs or T cells enriched from blood (not recorded which). For the CDR3, the DNA is TGTGCCAGCAGAGGACTAGGCCAGCGGTTCACAGATACGCAGTATTTT. It specifies CASRGLGQRFTDTQYF.